This T cell receptor beta chain was observed in a study of beta chain features in type 1 diabetes listed by TCRdb under 2018. Looking at the study overall: Patients and healthy donors did not differ in mean age, gender distribution, total cell number or subset yield. A total of just under 110,000,000 sorted cells were examined across all samples, and RNA yield correlated strongly with the number of cells per subset. In the study, recently diagnosed type 1 diabetes patients and matched healthy donors were compared on the TCRB repertoires of their sorted circulating CD4+ T cell subsets. Naive and central memory subsets were obtained from all 30 or so donors, but regulatory and stem cell-like memory subsets were isolated from only 8 patients and about 8 healthy donors. Findings and caveats that apply to the study as a whole: A moderate but significant shortening of TCRB CDR3 length was observed in type 1 diabetes patients in all four CD4+ subsets. Because the HLA sub-analyses included only small numbers of individuals, any influence of HLA type on TCRB rearrangement was left unresolved. Because cDNA was sequenced instead of genomic DNA, activated cells with high expression could be over-represented, although the groups did not differ in activation or CD3 levels. At VDJ recombination sites, patients with type 1 diabetes made fewer insertions and deleted more nucleotides, a pattern implying thymic rearrangement abnormalities. Shorter templates might be favored by PCR, yet because patient and control samples were amplified and corrected together, any such skew would affect both groups equally. The naive, central memory and regulatory TCRB repertoires appeared to resemble one another more closely among patients than among healthy donors.

A single peripheral blood draw of approximately 0.11 L on average was collected from each donor into heparinised tubes. Naive, central memory, regulatory and stem cell-like memory CD4+ T cells were sorted on a BD FACSAria II using a panel including CD45RO, CCR7, CD25, CD127, CD95 and CD27. Every sorted population had a purity above 95%. PBMCs were isolated immediately by Lymphoprep density gradient centrifugation and stained directly without culture. To minimize batch effects, samples were stained and sorted in pairs, one healthy donor with one patient per experiment. The High Capacity cDNA Reverse Transcription Kit was used to reverse transcribe all of the isolated RNA, meaning that expressed TCRB transcripts were what got sequenced. Naive, central memory and regulatory T cell samples underwent deep immunoSEQ sequencing, averaging about 3.57 million total reads per sample. Sorted cells were lysed in RLT buffer and RNA was extracted with DNase-treated RNeasy Micro or Mini kits, depending on cell number. Each cell subset was processed on its own to prevent cross-contamination, while patient and healthy donor samples were processed together. TCRB sequences were amplified from cDNA with the immunoSEQ multiplex PCR, producing 87-bp fragments spanning the CDR3 region. Sequencing of the amplicons was performed on the Illumina HiSeq platform. The authors' analysis ran thus. PCR bias was computationally corrected using synthetic template baselines, reads within Hamming distance 2 were collapsed, and singletons that could not be merged were discarded. By aligning reads against IMGT, V, D and J genes, CDR3 length, and insertions or deletions at six rearrangement sites were assigned. Clonotype counts were normalized to sorted cell number within each subset before computing true diversity and Gini coefficients with the tcR R package. The overlap coefficient, calculated on TCRB nucleotide sequences, was used to quantify repertoire sharing. In TCRdb, the immuneACCESS table is reduced to in-frame sequences with V and J assigned. These tables do not hold every clone; where another copy was compared, an unresolved V gene accounts for under half, and the others remain unexplained. V and J calls and clone size are given by that table; D and trimming were obtained from the DNA. This sample has 250,000 to 300,000 clones in its table, and under 8.5% of those were observed once. More than 0.9% of the sample is taken by the ten largest.

Unmatched junction bases come to 0, with V trimmed by 0 bases and J by 3 bases. From the cysteine up to the phenylalanine, the CDR3 has a length of 15 residues. CDR3 DNA is the only sequence kept; it has 45 bases, read in frame from the first base. According to the germline V gene, CDR1 reads SGDLS and CDR2 reads YYNGEE. Regarding this clone: The specificity of this receptor is unknown. One base away there is no much larger clone; base qualities are not given. At the DNA level, this CDR3 is encoded by other sequences in the same sample as well.

The sequence was collected from a woman aged 18-29 years in good health. Input material: central memory CD4+ T cells from blood. The rearranged chain carries TRBV9 and TRBJ1-6; the junction holds 7 bases that match TRBD1. This receptor carries the CDR3 CASSVDRGYNSPLHF. At the DNA level, the sequence is TGTGCCAGCAGCGTAGACAGGGGCTATAATTCACCCCTCCACTTT.